These T cell receptor beta chains were read from a single sample in a study of blood T cell repertoires in COVID-19. The assay was immunoSEQ multiplex PCR, and TCRdb's table has in-frame clones only and misses some. The sample shows 250,000 to 350,000 clones, about nine tenths of them seen only once. Sequenced: peripheral blood. The receptors here all came from a woman between 25 and 40 years old with COVID-19, enrolled during active disease. Each CDR3 is given with its conserved first and last residue. A D gene is named only where the DNA matches it firmly. The size entry is marked missing in some rows and otherwise reads once, few, many or a size class.

d_call: -; j_call: TRBJ1-1; v_call: TRBV2; clone_size: -; cdr3_nt: TGTGCCAGCGGGAGGTTAAACACTGAAGCTTTCTTT; cdr3_aa: CASGRLNTEAFF
d_call: TRBD2; j_call: TRBJ2-1; v_call: TRBV2; clone_size: -; cdr3_nt: TGTGCCAGCAGTGTAGGACTAGACTACAATGAGCAGTTCTTC; cdr3_aa: CASSVGLDYNEQFF
d_call: TRBD1; j_call: TRBJ1-1; v_call: TRBV27; clone_size: -; cdr3_nt: TGTGCCAGCAGTTTATCGAGGACAGGAGGAACTGAAGCTTTCTTT; cdr3_aa: CASSLSRTGGTEAFF
d_call: -; j_call: TRBJ1-2; v_call: TRBV28; clone_size: -; cdr3_nt: TGTGCCAGCAGTTTATCAGGCCTCCGAGGGGGCTACACCTTC; cdr3_aa: CASSLSGLRGGYTF
d_call: TRBD1; j_call: TRBJ1-4; v_call: TRBV19; clone_size: -; cdr3_nt: TGTGCCAGTAGACCCCCGGGACAGGGTTACGAAAAACTGTTTTTT; cdr3_aa: CASRPPGQGYEKLFF
d_call: -; j_call: TRBJ2-1; v_call: TRBV27; clone_size: -; cdr3_nt: TGTGCCAGCAGTTTCAGGGAACCAGAACGCCACAATGAGCAGTTCTTC; cdr3_aa: CASSFREPERHNEQFF
d_call: -; j_call: TRBJ2-3; v_call: TRBV2; clone_size: -; cdr3_nt: TGTGCCAGCGGCCCGATGGGGCGAGATACGCAGTATTTT; cdr3_aa: CASGPMGRDTQYF
d_call: -; j_call: TRBJ1-1; v_call: TRBV4-1; clone_size: -; cdr3_nt: TGCGCCAGCAGCTCTTCGGGTGGGAGAATGAACACTGAAGCTTTCTTT; cdr3_aa: CASSSSGGRMNTEAFF
d_call: -; j_call: TRBJ2-7; v_call: TRBV21-1; clone_size: -; cdr3_nt: TGTGCCAGCAGCAAGGGAGGCCCAGAGCAGTACTTC; cdr3_aa: CASSKGGPEQYF
d_call: TRBD1; j_call: TRBJ2-3; v_call: TRBV18; clone_size: -; cdr3_nt: TGTGCCAGCTCACCAACAGGGGGCCTGACAGATACGCAGTATTTT; cdr3_aa: CASSPTGGLTDTQYF
d_call: -; j_call: TRBJ2-7; v_call: TRBV30; clone_size: -; cdr3_nt: TGTGCCTGGAGTCGTCATCCCGACAGGTCCTCCTACGAGCAGTACTTC; cdr3_aa: CAWSRHPDRSSYEQYF
d_call: TRBD1; j_call: TRBJ1-2; v_call: TRBV18; clone_size: once; cdr3_nt: TGTGCCAGCTCACCACCGGGACAGGGAAAGTATGGCTACACCTTC; cdr3_aa: CASSPPGQGKYGYTF
d_call: TRBD2; j_call: TRBJ2-7; v_call: TRBV2; clone_size: few; cdr3_nt: TGTGCCAGCAGGGGAGGGGTCTACGAGCAGTACTTC; cdr3_aa: CASRGGVYEQYF
d_call: TRBD1; j_call: TRBJ2-2; v_call: TRBV4-3; clone_size: -; cdr3_nt: TGCGCCAGCCGGGAGGGACAGGGGGACACCGGGGAGCTGTTTTTT; cdr3_aa: CASREGQGDTGELFF
d_call: -; j_call: TRBJ1-5; v_call: TRBV30; clone_size: -; cdr3_nt: TGTGCCTGGAGTGTTAACAATAATCAGCCCCAGCATTTT; cdr3_aa: CAWSVNNNQPQHF
d_call: TRBD2; j_call: TRBJ2-1; v_call: TRBV4-1; clone_size: few; cdr3_nt: TGCGCCAGCAGCCAATGGCTAGCGGGGGCAGACTCCTACAATGAGCAGTTCTTC; cdr3_aa: CASSQWLAGADSYNEQFF
d_call: TRBD1; j_call: TRBJ1-4; v_call: TRBV27; clone_size: -; cdr3_nt: TGTGCCAGCAGTTTTGGACAGGAAGAGGAAAAACTGTTTTTT; cdr3_aa: CASSFGQEEEKLFF
d_call: -; j_call: TRBJ1-3; v_call: TRBV15; clone_size: -; cdr3_nt: TGTGCCACCAGCAGAGATTATTCGGGAAACACCATATATTTT; cdr3_aa: CATSRDYSGNTIYF
d_call: -; j_call: TRBJ2-7; v_call: TRBV10-3; clone_size: -; cdr3_nt: TGTGCCATCAGTGACCTACCGGGGACACTCATCTACGAGCAGTACTTC; cdr3_aa: CAISDLPGTLIYEQYF
d_call: -; j_call: TRBJ2-6; v_call: TRBV10-3; clone_size: -; cdr3_nt: TGTGCCATCAGTGAGTGGGGGCCTGGGGCCAACGTCCTGACTTTC; cdr3_aa: CAISEWGPGANVLTF
d_call: -; j_call: TRBJ2-7; v_call: TRBV6-5; clone_size: -; cdr3_nt: TGTGCCAGCAGTCCCCCCCAGGGAGGAGGCGAGCAGTACTTC; cdr3_aa: CASSPPQGGGEQYF
d_call: TRBD1; j_call: TRBJ1-6; v_call: TRBV3-1/TRBV3-2; clone_size: -; cdr3_nt: TGTGCCAGCAGCCAAGAGCACGAGACAGGGGGCTTCCGACCCCTCCACTTT; cdr3_aa: CASSQEHETGGFRPLHF